The rows below give T cell receptor beta chains drawn from one sample of a study of PD-1 blockade in classical Hodgkin lymphoma. Generated by immunoSEQ multiplex PCR, the TCRdb table keeps only in-frame clones and is missing some. Counted here are just under 65,000 clones, more than 80% occurring once; the ten biggest clones make up about 9.3%. Sequencing used peripheral blood mononuclear cells (PBMCs), obtained before the fourth cycle of nivolumab. These receptors came from a human donor with classical Hodgkin lymphoma. Each CDR3 is given with its conserved first and last residue. Each record gives: V gene, clone size, J gene, D gene, CDR3 protein, CDR3 DNA. A D gene is named only where the DNA matches it firmly. Only part of the rows carry a size: once, few, many, or a class if the clone is expanded.

>TRBV19|-|TRBJ1-2|-
CASSDGQKIYGYTF
TGTGCCAGTAGTGATGGACAGAAGATCTATGGCTACACCTTC
>TRBV6-4|-|TRBJ1-6|-
CASSDSGGNSPLHF
TGTGCCAGCAGTGACTCTGGGGGGAATTCACCCCTCCACTTT
>TRBV4-1|-|TRBJ2-2|-
CASSQVALGESHTGELFF
TGCGCCAGCAGCCAAGTGGCGTTAGGGGAATCGCACACCGGGGAGCTGTTTTTT
>TRBV29-1|-|TRBJ1-2|-
CSVRGGDYGYTF
TGCAGCGTTCGTGGGGGGGACTATGGCTACACCTTC
>TRBV2|-|TRBJ2-5|-
CASIFAGRLETQYF
TGTGCCAGCATATTTGCGGGGAGACTTGAGACCCAGTACTTC
>TRBV5-6|-|TRBJ2-1|-
CASSLAGGLALMDEQFF
TGTGCCAGCAGCTTGGCCGGGGGGCTAGCCCTGATGGATGAGCAGTTCTTC
>TRBV16|-|TRBJ1-6|-
CASKLPWDNSPLHF
TGTGCCAGCAAGTTACCGTGGGACAATTCACCCCTCCACTTT
>TRBV28|-|TRBJ1-1|-
CASSLGFSGNTEAFF
TGTGCCAGCAGTTTAGGATTTAGCGGGAACACTGAAGCTTTCTTT
>TRBV4-1|-|TRBJ2-7|-
CASTPGGVPYEQYF
TGCGCCAGCACCCCGGGCGGGGTCCCCTACGAGCAGTACTTC
>TRBV7-6|-|TRBJ1-1|-
CASSLGWNTEAFF
TGTGCCAGCAGCTTAGGCTGGAACACTGAAGCTTTCTTT
>TRBV6-5|-|TRBJ1-1|-
CASSYGSWKEAFF
TGTGCCAGCAGTTACGGGTCCTGGAAGGAAGCTTTCTTT
>TRBV19|-|TRBJ2-7|-
CASSGGNSYEQYF
TGTGCCAGTAGTGGGGGGAACTCCTACGAGCAGTACTTC
>TRBV4-1|once|TRBJ2-1|-
CASSHHNEQFF
TGCGCCAGCAGCCACCACAATGAGCAGTTCTTC
>TRBV21-1|-|TRBJ2-2|-
CASSNNRDSNTGELFF
TGTGCCAGCAGCAATAACAGGGATTCGAACACCGGGGAGCTGTTTTTT
>TRBV27|-|TRBJ1-1|-
CASSLGAGLNTEAFF
TGTGCCAGCAGTCTGGGGGCAGGATTGAACACTGAAGCTTTCTTT
>TRBV18|-|TRBJ1-6|TRBD1
CASSQGANSPLHF
TGTGCCAGCTCACAGGGGGCGAATTCACCCCTCCACTTT
>TRBV10-2|-|TRBJ1-2|-
CASRGGNYGYTF
TGCGCCAGCCGTGGGGGAAACTATGGCTACACCTTC
>TRBV30|once|TRBJ2-3|-
CAWRGQISVDTQYF
TGTGCCTGGAGGGGGCAAATCTCGGTAGATACGCAGTATTTT
>TRBV6-6|-|TRBJ1-4|-
CASSTPEGDEKLFF
TGTGCCAGCAGCACGCCTGAAGGGGATGAAAAACTGTTTTTT
>TRBV18|-|TRBJ1-5|-
CASSSRQAPGPQHF
TGTGCCAGCTCAAGCCGACAGGCCCCCGGGCCCCAGCATTTT
>TRBV6-5|-|TRBJ2-2|-
CASSYGGGRNTGELFF
TGTGCCAGCAGTTACGGCGGGGGCAGAAACACCGGGGAGCTGTTTTTT
>TRBV19|few|TRBJ1-1|-
CASSIQGYTEAFF
TGTGCCAGTAGTATCCAGGGGTACACTGAAGCTTTCTTT
>TRBV19|-|TRBJ1-2|-
CASSPPGTAAKGYTF
TGTGCCAGTAGTCCCCCCGGGACCGCGGCGAAGGGCTACACCTTC
>TRBV7-6|few|TRBJ1-1|-
CASSLVGGAAEAFF
TGTGCCAGCAGCTTAGTTGGGGGCGCGGCTGAAGCTTTCTTT
>TRBV7-3|-|TRBJ2-1|TRBD1
CASSHSGGEGNEQFF
TGTGCCAGCAGCCATTCAGGGGGCGAGGGGAATGAGCAGTTCTTC
>TRBV27|-|TRBJ2-3|-
CASSPPGSKDTQYF
TGTGCCAGCAGCCCCCCAGGGTCGAAGGATACGCAGTATTTT
>TRBV10-2|-|TRBJ2-1|-
CASSVFYGYNEQFF
TGCGCCAGCAGTGTTTTTTATGGTTACAATGAGCAGTTCTTC
>TRBV5-8|-|TRBJ2-6|-
CASSFSRESGANVLTF
TGTGCCAGCAGCTTCTCCAGGGAGTCTGGGGCCAACGTCCTGACTTTC
>TRBV28|-|TRBJ1-2|TRBD1
CASSLIGGQYYGYTF
TGTGCCAGCAGTTTAATTGGGGGACAGTACTATGGCTACACCTTC
>TRBV30|once|TRBJ1-2|-
CAWFSFYGYTF
TGTGCCTGGTTTTCCTTCTATGGCTACACCTTC
>TRBV27|-|TRBJ2-3|TRBD1
CASSVGTVPGDTQYF
TGTGCCAGCAGTGTCGGGACAGTTCCCGGGGATACGCAGTATTTT
>TRBV7-3|once|TRBJ2-1|-
CASSPTGPHNEQFF
TGTGCCAGCAGCCCCACGGGGCCCCACAATGAGCAGTTCTTC
>TRBV5-3|-|TRBJ1-4|-
CARSRGGLEEKLFF
TGTGCCAGGTCCAGAGGGGGATTGGAAGAAAAACTGTTTTTT
>TRBV7-2|once|TRBJ1-5|-
CASSFKLDQPQHF
TGTGCCAGCAGCTTCAAGCTCGATCAGCCCCAGCATTTT
>TRBV10-2|-|TRBJ2-1|-
CASRETTGTPGGNEQFF
TGCGCCAGCAGGGAAACAACCGGGACACCGGGCGGCAATGAGCAGTTCTTC
>TRBV19|-|TRBJ1-5|-
CASSMGQHYTNQPQHF
TGTGCCAGTAGTATGGGTCAGCACTACACTAATCAGCCCCAGCATTTT
>TRBV7-6|-|TRBJ2-7|TRBD2
CASSPAGGNKREQYF
TGTGCCAGCAGCCCCGCGGGGGGCAATAAACGGGAGCAGTACTTC
>TRBV5-4|-|TRBJ1-2|TRBD1
CASRLRQGSGYTF
TGTGCCAGCAGACTTCGACAGGGATCCGGCTACACCTTC
>TRBV5-1|-|TRBJ1-1|-
CASSLERNTEAFF
TGCGCCAGCAGCTTGGAACGGAACACTGAAGCTTTCTTT
>TRBV5-1|-|TRBJ1-1|-
CASSLLFLELGTEAFF
TGCGCCAGCAGCTTGTTATTCCTGGAACTAGGCACTGAAGCTTTCTTT